This T cell receptor beta chain emerged from a study of blood T cell repertoires in COVID-19. Study-wide background: The analysed material was cDNA or gDNA that came from T cells, B-cell-depleted T cells, or PBMCs.

As handled by the study authors: The assay estimated nucleated cells by amplifying reference gene primers. The protocol was immunoSEQ multiplex PCR, while the TCRdb copy is restricted to in-frame clones and leaves out a portion. That table gives V, J and clone size, and the DNA gave D and trimming. Seen here are 200,000 or so clones, roughly nine tenths observed once, and the top ten hold around 1.9%. The CDR3 contains 15 residues. The J segment lost 5 bases and the V segment lost 3 bases, leaving 10 bases of the junction unmatched. Germline CDR1 DFQATT, CDR2 SNEGSKA (reference sequence). Sequenced input: peripheral blood. The receptor was isolated from a man between 65 and 85 years old with active or convalescent COVID-19. The rearrangement joins TRBV20-1 to TRBJ1-5; TRBD1 matches 7 bases. CDR3 bases: TGCAGTGCTAGTAAATTTGGGCAGGGGGATCAGCCCCAGCATTTT. This translates into CSASKFGQGDQPQHF.